A single sample is the source of the 19 T cell receptor beta chains below, sequenced in a study of early T cells in non-severe SARS-CoV-2 infection. From the 5' RACE reads, TCRdb called clonotypes with MiXCR, one entry per CDR3 protein. The sample shows approximately 34,000 distinct CDR3 sequences, about 5.2% of them seen only once. Source: whole blood, taken at baseline. These receptors all stem from an adult who was a healthcare worker with PCR-confirmed SARS-CoV-2 infection or an uninfected control (not recorded which).

This chain links TRBV27 with TRBJ1-4; tentatively, D is TRBD1 (5 bases). V lost 6 bases and J lost 1, with 18 bases in between. The CDR3 contains 17 residues. Germline V CDR1 and CDR2: MNHEY, SMNVEV (reference sequence). DNA for the CDR3: TGTGCCAGCAGCATACGAGGGACTGACGGAACTAATGAAAAACTGTTTTTT. Residues: CASSIRGTDGTNEKLFF.

This clonotype came up many times. The chain links TRBV10-3 to TRBJ2-7, with 7 bases matching TRBD2. CDR3 length: 16 residues. CDR1 and CDR2 (germline): ENHRY, SYGVKD. Unmatched junction bases numbered 11, after V lost 3 bases and J lost 3 bases. The chain's CDR3 is CAISDLAGALNYEQYF. DNA of the CDR3: TGTGCCATCAGTGACCTTGCGGGAGCCCTAAACTACGAGCAGTACTTC.

There are many counts of this clonotype. J is TRBJ2-1 and V is TRBV20-1; 7 bases fit TRBD2. The J segment lost 6 bases and the V segment lost 4 bases, leaving 12 bases of the junction unmatched. This CDR3 spans 15 amino acids. Germline CDR1 is DFQATT and CDR2 is SNEGSKA (reference sequence). CDR3 sequence: CSATHPSGDLNEQFF. In nucleotides, the CDR3 is TGCAGTGCTACCCACCCTAGCGGCGATCTCAATGAGCAGTTCTTC.

This clonotype was observed at least ten times. This chain connects TRBV2 to TRBJ2-5; TRBD2 might be the D (5 bases). Between the trimmed V and J ends, which lost 6 bases and 4 bases, there was a span of 18 bases. The germline CDR1 and CDR2 sequences are SNHLY and FYNNEI. The CDR3 is 15 amino acids. CDR3 in DNA: TGTGCCAGCAGCCTCCTCGGAGGAGCTAGAGAGACCCAGTACTTC. Protein sequence: CASSLLGGARETQYF.

The gene calls are TRBV18 and TRBJ1-1; D ambiguous. The CDR3 is made up of 14 amino acids. V gave up 3 bases and J gave up 4 bases, with 12 bases separating them. Germline loops: CDR1 KGHSH, CDR2 LQKENI. The CDR3 loop is CASSPNTRGTEAFF. The CDR3 bases are TGTGCCAGCTCACCGAACACCCGGGGCACTGAAGCTTTCTTT.

This clonotype has only a few counts. V and J are TRBV20-1 and TRBJ1-5; D possibly corresponds to TRBD1 (5 bases). Trimming pared 5 bases from V and 4 bases from J, leaving 15 bases between. Germline CDR1 and CDR2: DFQATT and SNEGSKA (reference sequence). There are 14 residues in the CDR3. The CDR3 DNA reads TGCAGTGCTGGACACTTAACTACTAATCAGCCCCAGCATTTT. Protein product: CSAGHLTTNQPQHF.

Ten or more counts support this clonotype. The chain recombines TRBV4-1 with TRBJ2-1, with D perhaps matching TRBD1 (6 bases). Trimming stripped 4 bases from V and 3 bases from J, with 16 bases between. Germline CDR1 and CDR2: MGHRA and YSYEKL. This CDR3 comprises 16 residues. CDR3 residues: CASSPGQIRDYNEQFF. The CDR3 coding sequence is TGCGCCAGCAGCCCCGGACAGATCCGGGACTACAATGAGCAGTTCTTC.

This clonotype was counted between two and nine times. J is TRBJ2-7 and V is TRBV5-4; perhaps TRBD1 as D (5 bases). The CDR3 runs 13 residues. Germline loops: CDR1 SGHNT, CDR2 YYREEE (reference sequence). The V end was cut by 1 base, the J end by 6 bases, with 11 bases between. The CDR3 region has the DNA TGTGCCAGCAGCTTGATAGGGGCTAGCGAGCAGTACGTC. Translating gives CASSLIGASEQYV.

This clonotype was counted many times. This chain connects TRBV6-1 to TRBJ2-2; 7 bases are shared with TRBD2. The CDR3 is 16 residues long. The ends lost 2 bases at V and 1 base at J; junction bases unmatched: 4. Germline V gene lookup returns CDR1 MNHNS and CDR2 SASEGT. CDR3 in DNA: TGTGCCAGCAGTGAACGTGGGAGGGGGAACACCGGGGAGCTGTTTTTT. Its protein product is CASSERGRGNTGELFF.

This clonotype turned up a few times. The chain links TRBV4-1 to TRBJ2-2; 11 bases map to TRBD2. Germline V gene sequence: CDR1 MGHRA, CDR2 YSYEKL. This CDR3 region has 19 residues. The ends lost 0 bases at V and 6 bases at J; junction bases unmatched: 12. CDR3 nucleotide sequence: TGCGCCAGCAGCCAAGATACGCCTAGCGGGAGGTTCTTGGCCGGGGAGCTGTTTTTT. Translated: CASSQDTPSGRFLAGELFF.

This clonotype was recorded many times. The CDR3 DNA is TGTGCCAGTAGTCTCCCAGGGGCCGACCTACAAATGAACACTGAAGCTTTCTTT. Translating it yields CASSLPGADLQMNTEAFF. V is TRBV19 and J is TRBJ1-1, with D possibly matching TRBD1 (6 bases). The V gene's germline CDR1 is LNHDA and CDR2 SQIVND (reference sequence). Trimming removed 5 bases at V and 0 bases at J, with 22 bases between. The CDR3 totals 18 residues.

This clonotype has more than one count but fewer than ten. V is TRBV12-5 and J is TRBJ2-1; unclear D gene. V shed 6 bases and J shed 8 bases, with 17 bases lying between them. The CDR3 has 14 amino acids. Germline V gene lookup returns CDR1 LGHNT and CDR2 FRNRAP. The CDR3 sequence is CASGYDIGMDEQFF. The CDR3 nucleotides are TGTGCTAGTGGCTACGACATCGGTATGGATGAGCAGTTCTTC.

V gene TRBV2 combines with J gene TRBJ2-2; maybe TRBD1 (5 bases). Trimming took 6 bases from V and 7 from J, leaving 15 bases between them. The germline gives CDR1 SNHLY, CDR2 FYNNEI. This CDR3 has 14 residues. The CDR3 sequence is CASREDMALGELFF. The CDR3, as DNA: TGTGCCAGCAGAGAGGACATGGCCCTCGGGGAGCTGTTTTTT.

This clonotype has a count of ten or more. The CDR3 DNA follows: TGTGCCAGCAGCTCCCTTAGCAGCTTCGAGCAGTACGTC. Translated: CASSSLSSFEQYV. The chain is built from TRBV11-2 and TRBJ2-7; D remains unclear. V gave up 4 bases and J gave up 6 bases, with 13 bases separating them. Looked up from germline, CDR1 is SGHAT and CDR2 is FQNNGV. The CDR3 consists of 13 residues.

The table lists this clonotype with many counts. The V call is TRBV11-3, the J call TRBJ2-3, with D tentatively TRBD1 or TRBD2 (5 bases each). Germline V lookup: CDR1 SGHNT, CDR2 YENEEA. The CDR3 contains 15 residues. The V and J ends lost 1 base and 4 bases respectively, with 12 bases between them. The CDR3: CASSLGAGAADTQYF. DNA of the CDR3: TGTGCCAGCAGCTTAGGCGCCGGGGCTGCAGATACGCAGTATTTT.

In its sample, this clonotype was seen many times. The chain is built from TRBV24-1 and TRBJ1-5, with no clear D. With 3 bases removed from V and 4 bases from J, the gap between germline ends came to 18 bases. Per the germline V gene, CDR1 is KGHDR and CDR2 is SFDVKD. The CDR3 length is 17 residues. CDR3 protein: CATSDPSDGGSNQPQHF. In DNA, the CDR3 is TGTGCCACCAGTGATCCATCGGACGGTGGATCAAATCAGCCCCAGCATTTT.

This clonotype has at least ten counts. This rearrangement joins TRBV12-3 or TRBV12-4 to TRBJ1-1; 8 nucleotides agree with TRBD1. The CDR3 has 14 amino acids. Trimming at V came to 7 bases and at J to 4 bases, leaving 8 bases not matched to a gene. The CDR3 coding sequence is TGTGCCAGCACCCTGACAGGGGAAGGCACTGAAGCTTTCTTT. As protein: CASTLTGEGTEAFF.

This clonotype has ten or more counts. CDR3 sequence reads: CASSPQLDISYEQYF. The CDR3 coding sequence is TGTGCCAGCTCACCACAGCTGGACATCTCCTACGAGCAGTACTTC. The chain joins TRBV18 to TRBJ2-7; TRBD1 is a possible D gene (5 bases). CDR1 KGHSH and CDR2 LQKENI come from the germline V gene. V lost 1 base and J lost 0, with 10 bases in between. The CDR3 spans 15 residues.

This clonotype was recorded many times. J is TRBJ1-6 and V is TRBV6-5; a possible D gene is TRBD1 (5 bases). Germline V gives CDR1 MNHEY, CDR2 SVGAGI. The CDR3 has 15 residues. Trimming shortened V by 6 bases and J by 4 bases, and 13 bases separated the two germline ends. CDR3 protein: CASRPRETYNSPLHF. The CDR3 DNA is TGTGCCAGCAGGCCCAGGGAAACATATAATTCACCCCTCCACTTT.